This TCR beta chain emerged from a study of cytomegalovirus exposure and HLA in healthy donors. General observations from the study: Later analysis indicated greater clonal expansion among HLA-associated TCR beta chains than among equally common other chains.

Of note for this clone: Its specificity is not known.

Primers for the PCR totalled 60 Vbeta and 13 Jbeta. Clones were read by immunoSEQ multiplex PCR, and TCRdb kept only the in-frame ones, dropping some. The repertoire has around 200,000 clones, 70% to 90% of them found once; the top ten carry roughly 0.32%. Trimming removed 3 bases from V and 3 bases from J; junction bases left unmatched: 16. Germline loops: CDR1 KGHSH, CDR2 LQKENI. The CDR3 loop spans 18 amino acids. The sample consisted of PBMCs. This sequence originates from a woman in her 30s in good health and CMV-seronegative. The gene calls are TRBV18 and TRBJ2-7; 8 nucleotides match TRBD2. As DNA, the CDR3 is TGTGCCAGCTCACCTCTGGGGGTGCGCGAGCGGGGGCTCTACGAGCAGTACTTC. Encoded protein: CASSPLGVRERGLYEQYF.